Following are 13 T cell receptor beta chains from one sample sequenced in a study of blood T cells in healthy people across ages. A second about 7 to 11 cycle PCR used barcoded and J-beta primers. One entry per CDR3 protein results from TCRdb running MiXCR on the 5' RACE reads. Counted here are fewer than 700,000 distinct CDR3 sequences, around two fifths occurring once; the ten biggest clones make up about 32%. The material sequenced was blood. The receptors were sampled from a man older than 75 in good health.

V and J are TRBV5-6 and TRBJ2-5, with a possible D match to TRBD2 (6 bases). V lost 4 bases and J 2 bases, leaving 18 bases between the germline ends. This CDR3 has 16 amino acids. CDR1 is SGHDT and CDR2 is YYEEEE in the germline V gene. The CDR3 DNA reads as TGTGCCAGCAGCGAGGGTGGGGTGGGGGGTCAAGAGACCCAGTACTTC. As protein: CASSEGGVGGQETQYF.

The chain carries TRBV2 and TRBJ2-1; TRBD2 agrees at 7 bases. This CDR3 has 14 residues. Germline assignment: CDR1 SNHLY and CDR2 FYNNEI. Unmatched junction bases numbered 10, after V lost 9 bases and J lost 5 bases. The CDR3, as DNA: TGTGCCAGTCTTGATAGCGGGCTTAACAATGAGCAGTTCTTC. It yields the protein CASLDSGLNNEQFF.

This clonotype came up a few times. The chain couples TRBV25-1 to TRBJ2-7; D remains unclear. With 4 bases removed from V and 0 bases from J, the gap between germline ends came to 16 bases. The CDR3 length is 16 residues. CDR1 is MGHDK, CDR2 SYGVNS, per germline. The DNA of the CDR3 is TGTGCCAGCAGTGCGCTGGGTTTAGGCAGCTCCTACGAGCAGTACTTC. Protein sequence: CASSALGLGSSYEQYF.

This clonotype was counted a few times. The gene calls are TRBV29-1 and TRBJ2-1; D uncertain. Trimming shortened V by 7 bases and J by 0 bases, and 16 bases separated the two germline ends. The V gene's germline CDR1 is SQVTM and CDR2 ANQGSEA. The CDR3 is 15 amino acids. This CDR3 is CSAETSGSSYNEQFF. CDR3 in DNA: TGCAGCGCCGAAACCTCAGGTAGCTCCTACAATGAGCAGTTCTTC.

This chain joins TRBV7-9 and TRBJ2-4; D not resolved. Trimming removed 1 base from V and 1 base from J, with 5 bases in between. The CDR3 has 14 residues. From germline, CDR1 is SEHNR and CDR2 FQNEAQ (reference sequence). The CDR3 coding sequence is TGTGCCAGCAGCTTAGGGCAGGCCAAAAACATTCAGTACTTC. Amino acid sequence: CASSLGQAKNIQYF.

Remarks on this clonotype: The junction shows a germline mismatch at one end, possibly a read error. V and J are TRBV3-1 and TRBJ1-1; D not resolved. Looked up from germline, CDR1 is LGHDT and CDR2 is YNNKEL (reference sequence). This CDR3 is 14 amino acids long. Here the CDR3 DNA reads TGTGTCAGCAGCCCCGGGCCCCCAGGCGGGGAAGCTTTCTTT. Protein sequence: CVSSPGPPGGEAFF.

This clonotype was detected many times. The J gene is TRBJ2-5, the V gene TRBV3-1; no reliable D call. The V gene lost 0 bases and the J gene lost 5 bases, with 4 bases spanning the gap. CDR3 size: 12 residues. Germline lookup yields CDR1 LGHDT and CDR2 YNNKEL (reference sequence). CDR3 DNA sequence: TGTGCCAGCAGCCAAGATAGGGAGACCCAGTACTTC. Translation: CASSQDRETQYF.

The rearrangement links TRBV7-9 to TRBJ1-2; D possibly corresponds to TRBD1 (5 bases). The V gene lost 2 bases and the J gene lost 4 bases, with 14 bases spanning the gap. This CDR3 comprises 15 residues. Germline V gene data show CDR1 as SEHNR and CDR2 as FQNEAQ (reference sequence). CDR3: CASSLLGTAGYGYTF. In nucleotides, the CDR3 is TGTGCCAGCAGCTTACTAGGGACGGCTGGCTATGGCTACACCTTC.

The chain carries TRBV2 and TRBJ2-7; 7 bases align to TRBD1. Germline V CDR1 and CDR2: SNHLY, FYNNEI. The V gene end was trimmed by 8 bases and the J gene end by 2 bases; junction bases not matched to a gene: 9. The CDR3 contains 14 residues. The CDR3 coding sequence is TGTGCCAGCGGAGAGGACAGGTTAACCTACGAGCAGTACTTC. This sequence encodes CASGEDRLTYEQYF.

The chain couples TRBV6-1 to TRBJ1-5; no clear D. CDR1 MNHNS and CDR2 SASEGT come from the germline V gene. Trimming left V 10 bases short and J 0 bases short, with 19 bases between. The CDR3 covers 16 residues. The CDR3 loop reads CATQVGSAYSNQPQHF. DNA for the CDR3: TGTGCCACCCAAGTGGGGTCTGCTTATAGCAATCAGCCCCAGCATTTT.

The CDR3 is CSATGQGVWETQYF. The CDR3 DNA follows: TGCAGTGCTACGGGACAGGGGGTTTGGGAGACCCAGTACTTC. J is TRBJ2-5 and V is TRBV20-1; 11 bases are a match to TRBD1. Germline CDR1 and CDR2: DFQATT and SNEGSKA (reference sequence). The CDR3 is made up of 14 amino acids. V lost 4 bases to trimming and J lost 5 bases; unmatched junction nucleotides: 6.

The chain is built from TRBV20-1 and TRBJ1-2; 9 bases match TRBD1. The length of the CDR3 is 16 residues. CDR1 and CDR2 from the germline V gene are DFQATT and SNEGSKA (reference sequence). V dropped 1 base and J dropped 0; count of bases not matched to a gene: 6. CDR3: CSARGDRAATNYGYTF. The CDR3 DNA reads TGCAGTGCTAGAGGGGACAGGGCCGCTACTAACTATGGCTACACCTTC.

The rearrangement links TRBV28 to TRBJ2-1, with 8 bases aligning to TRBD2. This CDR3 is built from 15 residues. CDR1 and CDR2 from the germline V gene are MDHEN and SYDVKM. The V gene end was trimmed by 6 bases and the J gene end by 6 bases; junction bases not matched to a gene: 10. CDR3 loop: CASSSGTSGFNEQFF. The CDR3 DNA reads TGTGCCAGCAGCTCGGGGACTAGTGGATTCAATGAGCAGTTCTTC.